Sequencing of this T cell receptor beta chain was carried out in a study of blood T cell repertoires in COVID-19. Study details: Samples representing acute and convalescent COVID-19 were sourced from the United States, Italy and Spain.

Generated by immunoSEQ multiplex PCR, the TCRdb table keeps only in-frame clones and is missing some. The data show 130,000 or so clones, with approximately 85% seen just once and around 4.1% held by the top ten. There are 15 residues in the CDR3. Germline V gene data show CDR1 as SGHTA and CDR2 as FQGNSA. Trimming took 6 bases from V and 1 from J, leaving 12 bases between them. The receptor was isolated from a human donor in a cohort sampled during active COVID-19. Sequencing was performed on peripheral blood. This chain links TRBV7-2 with TRBJ2-2, with D hard to call. CDR3 amino acids: CASSREEMNTGELFF. In DNA form, the CDR3 reads TGTGCCAGCAGTAGAGAGGAGATGAACACCGGGGAGCTGTTTTTT.